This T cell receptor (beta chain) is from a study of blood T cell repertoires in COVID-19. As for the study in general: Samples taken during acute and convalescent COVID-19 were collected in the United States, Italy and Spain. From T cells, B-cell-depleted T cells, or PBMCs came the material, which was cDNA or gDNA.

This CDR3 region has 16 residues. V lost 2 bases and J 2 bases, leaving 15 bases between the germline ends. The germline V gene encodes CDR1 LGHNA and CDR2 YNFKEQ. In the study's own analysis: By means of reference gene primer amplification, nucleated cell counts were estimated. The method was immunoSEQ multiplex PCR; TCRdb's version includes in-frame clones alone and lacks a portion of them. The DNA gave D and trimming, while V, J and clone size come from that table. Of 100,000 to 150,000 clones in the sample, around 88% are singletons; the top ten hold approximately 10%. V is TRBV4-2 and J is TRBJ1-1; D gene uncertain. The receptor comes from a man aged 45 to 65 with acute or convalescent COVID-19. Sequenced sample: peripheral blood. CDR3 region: CASSQLFPGINTEAFF. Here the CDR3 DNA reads TGTGCCAGCAGCCAACTCTTTCCGGGGATTAACACTGAAGCTTTCTTT.